The source of this TCR beta chain is a study of cytomegalovirus exposure and HLA in healthy donors. Study-wide results and limits: The authors reported that TCR beta sequences could predict HLA-A and HLA-B alleles. These predictions were accurate for most subjects in the first cohort. Reportedly, fewer N-insertions than the 666-donor mean appeared in an Asian-associated ancestry cluster in a later analysis.

V lost 2 bases, J lost 0 bases, and 3 bases stayed unmatched. This CDR3 is built from 15 residues. CDR1 is MNHEY and CDR2 is SVGAGI in the germline V gene. Turning to this clone: Its specificity is not known. This sample also contains other DNA sequences that code for the same CDR3.

With 60 Vbeta and 13 Jbeta primers, the PCR was carried out. Generated by immunoSEQ multiplex PCR, the TCRdb table keeps only in-frame clones and is missing some. The data hold around 150,000 clones, with 65% to 85% observed a single time. Sequenced material: PBMCs. This sequence was found in a woman under 40 in good health and CMV-seropositive. V and J are TRBV6-5 and TRBJ2-7; 8 bases fit TRBD1. The CDR3 here is CASSYRTGSSYEQYF. The CDR3 region has the DNA TGTGCCAGCAGTTACCGGACAGGGAGCTCCTACGAGCAGTACTTC.